These 20 T cell receptor beta chains originate from one sample sequenced in a study of CD8 T cells in ankylosing spondylitis. TCRdb re-called the 5' RACE reads through MiXCR, storing one row per CDR3 protein. The data show under 120,000 distinct CDR3 sequences, approximately 25% seen once. Sequencing was carried out using synovial fluid, either unsorted or a sorted T cell fraction (not recorded which). The receptors here all came from a male donor with ankylosing spondylitis.

In its sample, this clonotype was seen a few times. The chain couples TRBV2 to TRBJ2-3, with 8 nucleotides matching TRBD2. V was pared by 3 bases and J by 0 bases, with 2 bases of the junction left unmatched. Germline-derived CDR1 and CDR2 are SNHLY and FYNNEI. The CDR3 runs 15 residues. DNA for the CDR3: TGTGCCAGCAGTGATAGCGGGACTAGCACAGATACGCAGTATTTT. This codes for CASSDSGTSTDTQYF. Supplemented by reference TRBV2 and TRBJ2-3, the full variable domain reads EPEVTQTPSHQVTQMGQEVILRCVPISNHLYFYWYRQILGQKVEFLVSFYNNEISEKSEIFDDQFSVERPDGSNFTLKIRSTKLEDSAMYFCASSDSGTSTDTQYFGPGTRLTVL.

This sequence joins TRBV28 and TRBJ1-6; D is unresolved. This CDR3 has 14 residues. Trimming stripped 3 bases from V and 8 bases from J, with 11 bases between. CDR1 is MDHEN, CDR2 SYDVKM, per germline. In DNA, the CDR3 is TGTGCCAGCAGTTTGGACCCTAAGGATTCACCCCTCCACTTT. It specifies CASSLDPKDSPLHF. The variable domain in full, with the rest retrieved from reference TRBV28 and TRBJ1-6, is DVKVTQSSRYLVKRTGEKVFLECVQDMDHENMFWYRQDPGLGLRLIYFSYDVKMKEKGDIPEGYSVSREKKERFSLILESASTNQTSMYLCASSLDPKDSPLHFGNGTRLTVT.

The chain is built from TRBV7-7 and TRBJ2-1; D is undetermined. V was pared by 0 bases and J by 8 bases, with 20 bases between. Germline lookup yields CDR1 SSHAT and CDR2 FNYEAQ (reference sequence). The CDR3 spans 17 residues. In DNA, the CDR3 is TGTGCCAGCAGCTTAGCGTCTCGAGCGCAAGCCTTGGATGAGCAGTTCTTC. Translating it yields CASSLASRAQALDEQFF.

This clonotype was picked up many times. The chain has TRBV7-2 and TRBJ2-5, with a weak D call TRBD1 (5 bases). CDR3 length: 16 residues. Germline V lookup: CDR1 SGHTA, CDR2 FQGNSA. With 1 base removed from V and 1 base from J, the gap between germline ends came to 13 bases. In DNA form, the CDR3 reads TGTGCCAGCAGCTTAGGTTGGACACCCGTCCAAGAGACCCAGTACTTC. The encoded protein is CASSLGWTPVQETQYF. The whole variable domain, remainder taken from reference TRBV7-2 and TRBJ2-5, is GAGVSQSPSNKVTEKGKDVELRCDPISGHTALYWYRQSLGQGLEFLIYFQGNSAPDKSGLPSDRFSAERTGGSVSTLTIQRTQQEDSAVYLCASSLGWTPVQETQYFGPGTRLLVL.

The J gene is TRBJ2-1, the V gene TRBV19; either TRBD1 or TRBD2 may supply D (5 bases each). Per germline, CDR1 LNHDA and CDR2 SQIVND (reference sequence). The ends were cut back, 8 bases at V and 0 bases at J, with 14 bases in the middle. The CDR3 length is 15 residues. The CDR3 reads CASGIGTLSYNEQFF. The CDR3 DNA reads TGTGCCAGTGGGATAGGGACCCTCTCCTACAATGAGCAGTTCTTC.

This clonotype was seen only a few times. V usage is TRBV20-1 and J usage is TRBJ2-1; D unclear. The CDR3 totals 13 residues. Looked up from germline, CDR1 is DFQATT and CDR2 is SNEGSKA (reference sequence). Trimming stripped 0 bases from V and 9 bases from J, with 12 bases between. DNA of the CDR3: TGCAGTGCTAGAGATCAGTTGGTGCGTGAGCAGTTCTTC. Protein sequence: CSARDQLVREQFF.

V usage is TRBV7-9 and J usage is TRBJ2-1, with 10 bases fitting TRBD2. In germline, CDR1 is SEHNR, CDR2 FQNEAQ (reference sequence). V was clipped by 9 bases and J by 10 bases; unmatched bases: 12. The CDR3 runs 14 residues. As DNA, the CDR3 is TGTGCCAGTGTAGATAGCGGGAGGCCGATCGAGCAGTTCTTC. This encodes CASVDSGRPIEQFF.

The sample holds a few counts of this clonotype. The chain carries TRBV20-1 and TRBJ1-6, with a weak D call TRBD1 (5 bases). V was trimmed by 4 bases and J by 6 bases, leaving 13 bases between them. Germline assignment: CDR1 DFQATT and CDR2 SNEGSKA (reference sequence). This CDR3 comprises 14 residues. The CDR3 is CSATGVRINSPLHF. In nucleotides, the CDR3 is TGCAGTGCTACGGGGGTACGAATTAATTCACCCCTCCACTTT.

This clonotype is medium-sized (0.01 to 0.1%). The V and J genes are TRBV29-1 and TRBJ1-2, with D possibly TRBD1 on 6 matching bases. The CDR3 extends over 18 amino acids. Trimming shortened V by 0 bases and J by 4 bases, and 24 bases separated the two germline ends. The germline V gene has CDR1 SQVTM and CDR2 ANQGSEA. The CDR3: CSVEDWGWGQQGIYGYTF. Written as DNA, the CDR3 is TGCAGCGTTGAAGATTGGGGGTGGGGACAACAGGGAATCTATGGCTACACCTTC.

There are many counts of this clonotype. The chain recombines TRBV5-5 with TRBJ2-1; D perhaps matches TRBD2 (6 bases). Trimming left V 0 bases short and J 5 bases short, with 12 bases between. Germline values: CDR1 SGHKS, CDR2 YYEKEE (reference sequence). The CDR3 is made up of 15 amino acids. CDR3 sequence: CASSLVEGLDNEQFF. In DNA form, the CDR3 reads TGTGCCAGCAGCTTGGTGGAGGGGTTAGACAATGAGCAGTTCTTC.

There are a few counts of this clonotype. The chain is built from TRBV5-6 and TRBJ2-7; 8 nucleotides line up with TRBD1. The V and J ends lost 5 bases and 0 bases, in that order; junction bases with no gene match: 4. The CDR3 is 14 residues long. Germline V gives CDR1 SGHDT, CDR2 YYEEEE. The CDR3 DNA reads as TGTGCCAGCAGAAACAGGGGGAGCTCCTACGAGCAGTACGTC. It codes for CASRNRGSSYEQYV.

Sample share makes this clonotype medium-sized. The genes are TRBV10-3 and TRBJ2-3; tentatively, D is TRBD1 (6 bases). V was shortened by 10 bases and J by 0 bases, with 14 bases between the two germline ends. The CDR3 sequence is 14 residues long. In germline, CDR1 is ENHRY, CDR2 SYGVKD. The CDR3 coding sequence is TGTGCCACGAGGGAGACAGGCAGCACAGATACGCAGTATTTT. Amino acid sequence: CATRETGSTDTQYF.

V is TRBV20-1 and J is TRBJ2-1, with 9 bases lining up with TRBD2. The CDR3 length is 16 residues. V lost 2 bases to trimming and J lost 1 base; unmatched junction nucleotides: 6. The germline gives CDR1 DFQATT, CDR2 SNEGSKA (reference sequence). CDR3 sequence (DNA): TGCAGTGCTAGATCTAGACTAGCGGTATCCTACAATGAGCAGTTCTTC. Protein product: CSARSRLAVSYNEQFF.

V usage is TRBV5-6 and J usage is TRBJ2-1; 10 bases line up with TRBD2. Germline V CDR1 and CDR2: SGHDT, YYEEEE. The CDR3 runs to 12 residues. Trimming cost V 4 bases and J 15 bases; bases outside gene matches: 7. The CDR3 nucleotides read TGTGCCAGCAGCCTACTAGCGGGATCGTGGTTCTTC. As protein: CASSLLAGSWFF.

This clonotype was recorded many times. The J gene is TRBJ1-6, the V gene TRBV2, with TRBD1 matching 9 bases. The trim removed 7 bases at V and 9 bases at J, leaving 10 bases unmatched. CDR3 length: 15 amino acids. Germline V gene sequence: CDR1 SNHLY, CDR2 FYNNEI. This CDR3 is CASKVGQGTSSPLHF. The DNA of the CDR3 is TGTGCCAGCAAGGTCGGACAGGGGACGAGTTCACCCCTCCACTTT.

This clonotype was picked up a small number of times. The chain carries TRBV6-1 and TRBJ1-6; TRBD1 agrees at 9 bases. This CDR3 region has 12 residues. Trimming removed 11 bases from V and 8 bases from J; junction bases left unmatched: 4. Germline CDR1 reads MNHNS; CDR2 reads SASEGT. The CDR3 reads CAFRTGDSPLHF. In DNA form, the CDR3 reads TGTGCCTTCCGGACAGGGGATTCACCCCTCCACTTT.

V usage is TRBV15 and J usage is TRBJ1-6; tentative D call: TRBD1 (6 bases). The V end was cut by 1 base, the J end by 2 bases, with 12 bases between. The germline CDR1 and CDR2 sequences are LNHNV and YYDKDF (reference sequence). There are 17 residues in the CDR3. The CDR3 region has the DNA TGTGCCACCAGCAGAGGGGCAGGGGACGCCTATAATTCACCCCTCCACTTT. Residues: CATSRGAGDAYNSPLHF. Complete variable domain (other parts from reference TRBV15 and TRBJ1-6): DAMVIQNPRYQVTQFGKPVTLSCSQTLNHNVMYWYQQKSSQAPKLLFHYYDKDFNNEADTPDNFQSRRPNTSFCFLDIRSPGLGDTAMYLCATSRGAGDAYNSPLHFGNGTRLTVT.

This clonotype has at least ten counts. The chain links TRBV12-3 or TRBV12-4 to TRBJ2-1; D possibly matches TRBD1 or TRBD2 (6 bases each). This CDR3 is built from 16 residues. Trimming took 2 bases from V and 4 from J, leaving 15 bases between them. The CDR3 nucleotides are TGTGCCAGCAGTTTACACCGTGGGGGGCCGTACAATGAGCAGTTCTTC. Amino acid sequence: CASSLHRGGPYNEQFF.

The chain combines TRBV12-3 or TRBV12-4 with TRBJ1-2; no definite D call. V lost 4 bases to trimming and J lost 0 bases, with 21 bases between them. The length of the CDR3 is 18 residues. CDR3 DNA: TGTGCCAGCAGTTCCTCCCCCACAGCGTTCCCAACTAACTATGGCTACACCTTC. Amino acid sequence: CASSSSPTAFPTNYGYTF.

This chain connects TRBV7-2 to TRBJ2-4; D might be TRBD1 (6 bases). Per germline, CDR1 SGHTA and CDR2 FQGNSA. There are 16 residues in the CDR3. With 5 bases removed from V and 0 bases from J, the gap between germline ends came to 14 bases. CDR3 nucleotide sequence: TGTGCCAGCAGCCCACCACAGGGTTTAGCCAAAAACATTCAGTACTTC. It specifies CASSPPQGLAKNIQYF.